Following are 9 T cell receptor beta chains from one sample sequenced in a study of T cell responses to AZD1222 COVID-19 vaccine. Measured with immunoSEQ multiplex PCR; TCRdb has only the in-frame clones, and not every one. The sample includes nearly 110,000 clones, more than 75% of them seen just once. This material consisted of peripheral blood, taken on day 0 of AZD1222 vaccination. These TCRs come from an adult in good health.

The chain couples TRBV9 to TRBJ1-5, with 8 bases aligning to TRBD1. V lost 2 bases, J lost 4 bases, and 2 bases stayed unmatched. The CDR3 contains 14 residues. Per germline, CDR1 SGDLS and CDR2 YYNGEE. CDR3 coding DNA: TGTGCCAGCAGCGTCGGACAGGGAAATCAGCCCCAGCATTTT. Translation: CASSVGQGNQPQHF.

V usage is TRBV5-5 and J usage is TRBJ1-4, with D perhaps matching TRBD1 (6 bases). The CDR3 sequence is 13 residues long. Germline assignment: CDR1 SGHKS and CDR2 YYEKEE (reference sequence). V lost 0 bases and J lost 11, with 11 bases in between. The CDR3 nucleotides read TGTGCCAGCAGCTTGGCCGAGGACAGTAAACTGTTTTTT. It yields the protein CASSLAEDSKLFF.

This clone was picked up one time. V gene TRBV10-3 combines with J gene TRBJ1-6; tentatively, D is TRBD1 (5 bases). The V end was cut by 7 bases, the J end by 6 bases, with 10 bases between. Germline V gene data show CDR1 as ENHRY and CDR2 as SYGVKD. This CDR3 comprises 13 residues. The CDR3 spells CAIKSGSNSPLHF. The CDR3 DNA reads TGTGCCATCAAGTCAGGGTCTAATTCACCCCTCCACTTT.

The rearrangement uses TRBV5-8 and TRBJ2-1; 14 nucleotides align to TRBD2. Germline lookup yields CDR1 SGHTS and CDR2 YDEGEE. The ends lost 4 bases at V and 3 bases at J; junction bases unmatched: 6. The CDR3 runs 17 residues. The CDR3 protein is CASSPAGTSGGYNEQFF. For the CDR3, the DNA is TGTGCCAGCAGCCCGGCCGGGACTAGCGGGGGCTACAATGAGCAGTTCTTC.

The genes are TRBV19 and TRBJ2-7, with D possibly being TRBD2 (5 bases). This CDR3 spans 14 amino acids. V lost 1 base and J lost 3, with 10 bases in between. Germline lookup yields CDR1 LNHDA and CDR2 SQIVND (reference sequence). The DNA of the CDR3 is TGTGCCAGTAGTATAGCGGGCGGGCTCTACGAGCAGTACTTC. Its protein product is CASSIAGGLYEQYF.

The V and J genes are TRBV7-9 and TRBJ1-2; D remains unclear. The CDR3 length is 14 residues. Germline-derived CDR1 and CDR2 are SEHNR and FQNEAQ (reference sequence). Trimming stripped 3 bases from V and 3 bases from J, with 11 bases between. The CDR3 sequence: CASSFFPDYYGYTF. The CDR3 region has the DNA TGTGCCAGCAGCTTCTTTCCGGATTACTATGGCTACACCTTC.

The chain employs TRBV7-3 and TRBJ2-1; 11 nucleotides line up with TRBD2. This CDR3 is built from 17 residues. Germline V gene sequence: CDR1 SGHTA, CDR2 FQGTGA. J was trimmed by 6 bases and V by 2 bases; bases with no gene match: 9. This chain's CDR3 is CASSLVDPGLAANEQFF. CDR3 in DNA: TGTGCCAGCAGCTTAGTGGACCCGGGACTAGCGGCCAATGAGCAGTTCTTC.

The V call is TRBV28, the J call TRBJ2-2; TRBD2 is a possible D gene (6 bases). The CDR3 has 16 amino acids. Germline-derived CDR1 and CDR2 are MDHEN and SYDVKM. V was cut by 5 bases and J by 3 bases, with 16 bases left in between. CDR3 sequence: CASSPPSLAYTGELFF. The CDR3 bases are TGTGCCAGCAGTCCGCCTTCACTAGCATACACCGGGGAGCTGTTTTTT.

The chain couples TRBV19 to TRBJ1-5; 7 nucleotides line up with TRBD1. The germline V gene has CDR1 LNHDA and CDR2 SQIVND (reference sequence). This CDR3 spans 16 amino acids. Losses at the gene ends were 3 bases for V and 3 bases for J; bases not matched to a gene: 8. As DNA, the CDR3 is TGTGCCAGTAGTATGGGGCAGGGGGTTGTCAATCAGCCCCAGCATTTT. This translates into CASSMGQGVVNQPQHF.